Sequencing of this TCR beta chain was carried out in a study of T cell changes during pregnancy in multiple sclerosis. Germline assignment: CDR1 SNHLY and CDR2 FYNNEI. The CDR3 has 15 residues. Measured with immunoSEQ multiplex PCR; TCRdb has only the in-frame clones, and not every one. The sample lists fewer than 65,000 clones; roughly nine tenths were seen once. On this clone: One junction end does not reproduce the germline sequence, and a read error may be involved.

Sequencing used CD4+ T cells from peripheral blood mononuclear cells, obtained in the first trimester of pregnancy. J is TRBJ2-2 and V is TRBV2; D may be TRBD1 (6 bases). This sequence was found in a female donor with multiple sclerosis, enrolled in a pregnancy study. The CDR3 protein is CANSGGHRNTGELFF. In nucleotides, the CDR3 is TGTGCCAACAGTGGGGGACACCGGAACACCGGGGAGCTGTTTTTT.